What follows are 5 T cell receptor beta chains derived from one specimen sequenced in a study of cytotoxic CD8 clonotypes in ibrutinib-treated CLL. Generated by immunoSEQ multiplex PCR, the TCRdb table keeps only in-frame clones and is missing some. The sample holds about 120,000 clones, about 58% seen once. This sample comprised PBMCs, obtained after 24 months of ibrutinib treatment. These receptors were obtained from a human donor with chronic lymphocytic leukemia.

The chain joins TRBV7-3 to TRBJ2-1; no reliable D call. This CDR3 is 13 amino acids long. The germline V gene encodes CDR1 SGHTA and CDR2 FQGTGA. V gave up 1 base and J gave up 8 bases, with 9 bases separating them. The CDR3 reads CASSLIAADEQFF. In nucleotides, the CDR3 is TGTGCCAGCAGCTTAATCGCGGCAGATGAGCAGTTCTTC.

The CDR3 reads CASSSSVVGGRSGANVLTF. The CDR3 region has the DNA TGTGCCAGCAGCTCAAGCGTGGTCGGAGGCCGCTCTGGGGCCAACGTCCTGACTTTC. The rearrangement links TRBV7-9 to TRBJ2-6; D might be TRBD2 (5 bases). With 4 bases removed from V and 0 bases from J, the gap between germline ends came to 19 bases. CDR1 and CDR2 (germline): SEHNR, FQNEAQ (reference sequence). This CDR3 has 19 residues.

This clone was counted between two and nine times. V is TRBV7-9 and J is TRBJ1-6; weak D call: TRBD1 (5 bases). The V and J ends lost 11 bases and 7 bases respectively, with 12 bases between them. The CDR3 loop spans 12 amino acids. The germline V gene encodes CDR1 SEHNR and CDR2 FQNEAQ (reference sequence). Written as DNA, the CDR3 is TGTGCCGGCGCGGAGGGGAATTCACCCCTCCACTTT. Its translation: CAGAEGNSPLHF.

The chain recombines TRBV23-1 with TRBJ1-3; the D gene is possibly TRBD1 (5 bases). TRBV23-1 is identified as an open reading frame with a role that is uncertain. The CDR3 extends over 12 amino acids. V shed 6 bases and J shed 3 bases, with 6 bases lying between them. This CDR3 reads CASRGHGNTIYF. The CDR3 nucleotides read TGCGCCAGCAGGGGGCATGGAAACACCATATATTTT.

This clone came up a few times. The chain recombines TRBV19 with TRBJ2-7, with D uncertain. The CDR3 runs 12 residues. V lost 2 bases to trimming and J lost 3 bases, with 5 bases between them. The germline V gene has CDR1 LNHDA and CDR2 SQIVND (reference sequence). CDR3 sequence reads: CASSISNYEQYF. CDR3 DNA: TGTGCCAGTAGTATAAGCAACTACGAGCAGTACTTC.